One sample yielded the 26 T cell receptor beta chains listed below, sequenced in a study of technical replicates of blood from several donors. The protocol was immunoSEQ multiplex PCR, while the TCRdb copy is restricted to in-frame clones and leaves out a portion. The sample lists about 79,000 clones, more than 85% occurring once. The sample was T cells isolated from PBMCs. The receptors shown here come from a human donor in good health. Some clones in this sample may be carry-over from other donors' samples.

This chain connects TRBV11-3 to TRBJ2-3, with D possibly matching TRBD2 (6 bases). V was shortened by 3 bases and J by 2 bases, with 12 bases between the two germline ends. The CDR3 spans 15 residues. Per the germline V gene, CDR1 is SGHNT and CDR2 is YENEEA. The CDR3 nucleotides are TGTGCCAGCAGCTTCTCACGGGAGTTCACAGATACGCAGTATTTT. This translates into CASSFSREFTDTQYF.

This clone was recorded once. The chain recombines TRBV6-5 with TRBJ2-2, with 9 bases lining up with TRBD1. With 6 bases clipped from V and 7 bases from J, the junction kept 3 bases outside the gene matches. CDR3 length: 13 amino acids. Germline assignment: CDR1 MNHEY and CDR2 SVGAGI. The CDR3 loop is CASRRTGDGELFF. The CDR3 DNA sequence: TGTGCCAGCAGACGGACAGGGGACGGGGAGCTGTTTTTT.

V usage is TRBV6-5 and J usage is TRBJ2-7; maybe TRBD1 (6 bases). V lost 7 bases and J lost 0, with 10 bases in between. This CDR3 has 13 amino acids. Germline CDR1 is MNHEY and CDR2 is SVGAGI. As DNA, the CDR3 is TGTGCCAGCAAAATACAGGGCTCCTACGAGCAGTACTTC. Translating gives CASKIQGSYEQYF.

The CDR3 reads CASSMTERGYGYTF. Written as DNA, the CDR3 is TGTGCCAGTAGTATGACAGAGCGCGGCTATGGCTACACCTTC. This chain joins TRBV19 and TRBJ1-2; maybe TRBD1 (5 bases). CDR3 size: 14 residues. Trimming stripped 3 bases from V and 4 bases from J, with 12 bases between. The germline V gene has CDR1 LNHDA and CDR2 SQIVND (reference sequence).

CDR3 region: CASSVGSNHNQPQHF. CDR3 DNA: TGTGCCAGCAGCGTAGGTTCTAACCACAATCAGCCCCAGCATTTT. The rearrangement uses TRBV9 and TRBJ1-5; no definite D call. The germline gives CDR1 SGDLS, CDR2 YYNGEE. The V end lost 0 bases, the J end lost 3 bases, and 10 bases lay between the germline ends. The CDR3 has 15 residues.

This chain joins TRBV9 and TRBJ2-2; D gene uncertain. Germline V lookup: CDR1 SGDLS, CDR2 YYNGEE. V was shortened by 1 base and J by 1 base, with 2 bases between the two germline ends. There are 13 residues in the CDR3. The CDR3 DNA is TGTGCCAGCAGCGTACAGAACACCGGGGAGCTGTTTTTT. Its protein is CASSVQNTGELFF.

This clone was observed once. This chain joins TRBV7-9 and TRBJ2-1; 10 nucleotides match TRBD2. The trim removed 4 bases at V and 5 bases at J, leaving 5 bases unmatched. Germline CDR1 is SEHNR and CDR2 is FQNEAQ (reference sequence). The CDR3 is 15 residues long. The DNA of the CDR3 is TGTGCCAGCAGCTCGGGACTAGCGTCGGACAATGAGCAGTTCTTC. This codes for CASSSGLASDNEQFF.

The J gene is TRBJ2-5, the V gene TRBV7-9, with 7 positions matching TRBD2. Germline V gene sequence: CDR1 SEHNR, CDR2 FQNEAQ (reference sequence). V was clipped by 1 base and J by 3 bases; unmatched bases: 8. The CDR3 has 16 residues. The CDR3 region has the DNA TGTGCCAGCAGCTTAGGAGTGTTTGGGGGGGAAGAGACCCAGTACTTC. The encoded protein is CASSLGVFGGEETQYF.

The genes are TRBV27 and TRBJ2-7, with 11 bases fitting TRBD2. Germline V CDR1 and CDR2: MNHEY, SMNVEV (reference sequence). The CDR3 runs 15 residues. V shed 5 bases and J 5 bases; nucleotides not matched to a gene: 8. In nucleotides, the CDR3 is TGTGCCAGCAGTCTCACTAGCGGGAGTAGCCACGAGCAGTACTTC. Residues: CASSLTSGSSHEQYF.

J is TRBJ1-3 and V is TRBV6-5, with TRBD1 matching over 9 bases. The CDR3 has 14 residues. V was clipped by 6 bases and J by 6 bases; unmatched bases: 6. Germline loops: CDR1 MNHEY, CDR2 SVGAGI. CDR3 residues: CASSSGTGPNTIYF. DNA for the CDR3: TGTGCCAGCAGCTCCGGGACAGGGCCAAACACCATATATTTT.

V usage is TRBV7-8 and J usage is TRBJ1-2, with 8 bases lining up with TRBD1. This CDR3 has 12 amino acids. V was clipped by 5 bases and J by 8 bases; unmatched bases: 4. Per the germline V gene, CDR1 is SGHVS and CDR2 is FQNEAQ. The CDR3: CASSTDRDGYTF. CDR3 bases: TGTGCCAGCAGCACGGACAGGGACGGCTACACCTTC.

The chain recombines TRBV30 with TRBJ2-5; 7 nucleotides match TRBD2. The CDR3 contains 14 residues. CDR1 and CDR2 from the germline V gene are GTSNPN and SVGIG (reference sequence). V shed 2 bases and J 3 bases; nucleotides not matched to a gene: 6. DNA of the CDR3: TGTGCCTGGAGTTTTACGGGAGGAAAAGAGACCCAGTACTTC. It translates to CAWSFTGGKETQYF.

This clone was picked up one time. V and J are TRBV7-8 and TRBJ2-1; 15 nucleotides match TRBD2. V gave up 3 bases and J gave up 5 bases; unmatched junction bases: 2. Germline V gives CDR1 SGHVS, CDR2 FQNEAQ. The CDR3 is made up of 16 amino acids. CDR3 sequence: CASSFGTSGRNNEQFF. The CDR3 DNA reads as TGTGCCAGCAGCTTCGGGACTAGCGGGAGGAACAATGAGCAGTTCTTC.

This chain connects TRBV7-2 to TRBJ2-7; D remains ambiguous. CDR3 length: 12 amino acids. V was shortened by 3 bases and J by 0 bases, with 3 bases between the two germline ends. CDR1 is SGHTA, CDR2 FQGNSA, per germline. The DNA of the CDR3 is TGTGCCAGCAGCTTCTTCTCCTACGAGCAGTACTTC. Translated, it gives CASSFFSYEQYF.

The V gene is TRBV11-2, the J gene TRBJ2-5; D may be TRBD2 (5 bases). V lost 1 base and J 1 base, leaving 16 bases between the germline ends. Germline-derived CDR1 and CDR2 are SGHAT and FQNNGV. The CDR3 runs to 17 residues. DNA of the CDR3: TGTGCCAGCAGCTTAGGGGTGGGGAGTTTGTCCCAAGAGACCCAGTACTTC. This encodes CASSLGVGSLSQETQYF.

CDR3 residues: CASSFPSGRGADTQYF. In DNA form, the CDR3 reads TGTGCCAGCAGCTTCCCTAGCGGGAGGGGAGCAGATACGCAGTATTTT. The chain combines TRBV11-3 with TRBJ2-3; 12 nucleotides align to TRBD2. This CDR3 contains 16 residues. Germline V gene lookup returns CDR1 SGHNT and CDR2 YENEEA. V gave up 3 bases and J gave up 4 bases; unmatched junction bases: 5.

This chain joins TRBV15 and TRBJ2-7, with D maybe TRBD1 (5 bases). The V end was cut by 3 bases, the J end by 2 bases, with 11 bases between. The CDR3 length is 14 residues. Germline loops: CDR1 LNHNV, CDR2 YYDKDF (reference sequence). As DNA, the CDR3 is TGTGCCACCAGCAGGCTTCAGGGCACCTACGAGCAGTACTTC. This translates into CATSRLQGTYEQYF.

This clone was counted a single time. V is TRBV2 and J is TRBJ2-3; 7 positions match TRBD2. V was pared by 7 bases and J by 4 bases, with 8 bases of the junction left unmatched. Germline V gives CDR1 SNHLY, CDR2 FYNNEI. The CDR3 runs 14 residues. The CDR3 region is CASTGEGLADTQYF. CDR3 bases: TGTGCCAGCACGGGGGAGGGCCTCGCAGATACGCAGTATTTT.

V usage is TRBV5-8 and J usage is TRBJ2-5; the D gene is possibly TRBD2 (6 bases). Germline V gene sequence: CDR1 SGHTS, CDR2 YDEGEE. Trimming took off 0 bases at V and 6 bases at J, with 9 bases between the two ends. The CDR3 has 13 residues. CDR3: CASSLGGGKTQYF. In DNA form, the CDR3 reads TGTGCCAGCAGCTTGGGGGGAGGAAAGACCCAGTACTTC. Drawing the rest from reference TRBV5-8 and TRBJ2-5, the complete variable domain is EAGVTQSPTHLIKTRGQQATLRCSPISGHTSVYWYQQALGLGLQFLLWYDEGEERNRGNFPPRFSGRQFPNYSSELNVNALELEDSALYLCASSLGGGKTQYFGPGTRLLVL.

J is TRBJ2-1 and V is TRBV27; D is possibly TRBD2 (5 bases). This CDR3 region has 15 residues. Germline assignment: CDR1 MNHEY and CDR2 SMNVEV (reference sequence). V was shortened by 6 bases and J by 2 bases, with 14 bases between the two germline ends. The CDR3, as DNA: TGTGCCAGCAGCCCGAGCGGATTTACCTACAATGAGCAGTTCTTC. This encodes CASSPSGFTYNEQFF.

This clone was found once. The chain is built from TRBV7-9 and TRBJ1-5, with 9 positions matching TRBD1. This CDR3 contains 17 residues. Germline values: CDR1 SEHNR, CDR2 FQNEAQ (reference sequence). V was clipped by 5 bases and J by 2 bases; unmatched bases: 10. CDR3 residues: CASSVTGTGYGNQPQHF. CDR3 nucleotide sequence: TGTGCCAGCAGCGTCACCGGGACAGGGTACGGCAATCAGCCCCAGCATTTT. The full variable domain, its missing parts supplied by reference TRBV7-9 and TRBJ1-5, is DTGVSQNPRHKITKRGQNVTFRCDPISEHNRLYWYRQTLGQGPEFLTYFQNEAQLEKSRLLSDRFSAERPKGSFSTLEIQRTEQGDSAMYLCASSVTGTGYGNQPQHFGDGTRLSIL.

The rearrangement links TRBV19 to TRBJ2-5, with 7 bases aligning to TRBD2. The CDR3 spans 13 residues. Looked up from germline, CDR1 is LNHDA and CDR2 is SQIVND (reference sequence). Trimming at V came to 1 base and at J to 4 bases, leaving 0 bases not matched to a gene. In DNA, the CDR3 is TGTGCCAGTAGTATAGGGGAGGGAGAGACCCAGTACTTC. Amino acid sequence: CASSIGEGETQYF.

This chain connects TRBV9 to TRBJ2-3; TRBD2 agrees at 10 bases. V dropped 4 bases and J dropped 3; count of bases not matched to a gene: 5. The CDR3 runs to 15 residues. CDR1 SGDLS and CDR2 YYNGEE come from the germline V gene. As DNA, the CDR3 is TGTGCCAGCAGCATCCAGCGGGGGGGGACAGATACGCAGTATTTT. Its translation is CASSIQRGGTDTQYF.

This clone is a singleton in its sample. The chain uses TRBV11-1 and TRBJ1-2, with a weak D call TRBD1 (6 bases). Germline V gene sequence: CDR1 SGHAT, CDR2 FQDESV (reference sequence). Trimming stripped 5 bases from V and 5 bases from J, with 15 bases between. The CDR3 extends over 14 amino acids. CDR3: CASSREATGYGYTF. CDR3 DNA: TGTGCCAGCAGCAGAGAGGCCACAGGGTATGGCTACACCTTC.

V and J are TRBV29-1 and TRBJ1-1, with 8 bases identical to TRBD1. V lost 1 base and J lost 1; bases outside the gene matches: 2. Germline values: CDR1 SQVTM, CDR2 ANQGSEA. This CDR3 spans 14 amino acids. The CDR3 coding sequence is TGCAGCGTTGAAGTTACAGGGGGGAACACTGAAGCTTTCTTT. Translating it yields CSVEVTGGNTEAFF.

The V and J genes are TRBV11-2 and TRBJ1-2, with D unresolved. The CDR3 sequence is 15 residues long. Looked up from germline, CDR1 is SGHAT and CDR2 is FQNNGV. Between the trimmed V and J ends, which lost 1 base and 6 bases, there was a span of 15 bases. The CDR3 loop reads CASSLVGPLINGYTF. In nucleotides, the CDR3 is TGTGCCAGCAGCTTAGTTGGGCCGCTCATCAATGGCTACACCTTC. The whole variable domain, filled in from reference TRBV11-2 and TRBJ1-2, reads EAGVAQSPRYKIIEKRQSVAFWCNPISGHATLYWYQQILGQGPKLLIQFQNNGVVDDSQLPKDRFSAERLKGVDSTLKIQPAKLEDSAVYLCASSLVGPLINGYTFGSGTRLTVV.